This entry features one T cell receptor beta chain sequence. The CDR3 has 15 amino acids. Trimming removed 3 bases from V and 4 bases from J; junction bases left unmatched: 7. Germline V CDR1 and CDR2: LNHDA, SQIVND (reference sequence). This sample was included in a study of T cell responses to AZD1222 COVID-19 vaccine. The assay was immunoSEQ multiplex PCR, and TCRdb's table has in-frame clones only and misses some. The profile covers 120,000 or so clones, with more than 70% appearing a single time and approximately 15% taken by the ten largest. The receptor was derived from an adult who received the AZD1222 COVID-19 vaccine. Sequencing was performed on peripheral blood, taken 28 days after the second AZD1222 dose. V is TRBV19 and J is TRBJ1-1; 8 bases agree with TRBD1. CDR3 nucleotide sequence: TGTGCCAGTAGTATTAGTGAGCAGGGGGCCACTGAAGCTTTCTTT. This translates into CASSISEQGATEAFF.